This TCR beta chain was identified during a study of CD8 T cells in Susac syndrome (dated by TCRdb to between 2017 and 2020). Context from the whole study: Whether CD8+ T cell activation and differentiation in Susac syndrome was antigen driven was tested using repertoire sequencing. Clonality of the CD8+ T cell repertoire was compared between more than 10 healthy donors, approximately 14 Susac syndrome patients and under 16 multiple sclerosis patients. What the research found in general, with its limitations: The number of individuals in the TCR sequencing and HLA analysis was recognized as being relatively small.

Peripheral blood CD8+ and CD4+ T cells from healthy donors, Susac syndrome patients and multiple sclerosis patients were profiled using high-throughput TCR beta sequencing. Treatment-naive patients with stable or active relapsing-remitting disease fulfilling revised McDonald criteria were used as multiple sclerosis controls. Bulk CD8+ and CD4+ T cells were purified magnetically by negative isolation, whereas CD8+ TEMRA cells were enriched by FACS. Blood was drawn into EDTA tubes, processed within 24 hours, and PBMCs were isolated by density gradient centrifugation. PBMCs intended for TCR sequencing were cryopreserved in liquid nitrogen and thawed later in a water bath at 37 degrees C. The sorted or isolated CD4+, CD8+ and CD8+ TEMRA cells had a purity of 90% or higher. On this clonotype itself: Its antigen is unknown. The sample holds no much larger clone one base away, and base qualities are not on file.

The CDR3 runs 14 residues from the cysteine to the phenylalanine. The retained sequence is limited to the CDR3, 42 bases, with the frame set at the first base. CDR1 and CDR2, looked up from the germline V gene, are SGDLS and YYNGEE. V and J are truncated by 5 bases and 0 bases respectively, leaving an intervening sequence of 12 bases. RNA was extracted using the RNeasy kit, and roughly 0.5 to 1 microgram was reverse transcribed with random hexamers. The immunoSEQ multiplex PCR assay, which covers 54 Vbeta and 13 Jbeta segments, was used to amplify TCR beta CDR3 regions. To correct PCR amplification bias, a synthetic template baseline was used for both primer optimization and computational correction. The original pipeline was this. Reads were assigned to V, D and J genes according to IMGT and analyzed in immunoSEQ Analyzer, with only productive sequences retained. To calculate clonality, Shannon entropy was normalized by log2 of the number of productive unique sequences and then subtracted from one. For each patient and control, public and private clones were evaluated within the 100 most prevalent clones. Susac-specific clones were defined as absent from healthy and MS cohorts, over a thousand published viral clones and other ImmuneACCESS disease sequences. The public reads were run again by TCRdb, first through fastp at Q25 and then through MiXCR, and only productive beta chains were kept. Under each unique CDR3 protein, matching rows form one entry showing the most common genes and DNA. TCRdb, not the authors, supplied the V and J calls. The sample data list 160,000 or so distinct CDR3 sequences, and roughly 95% of these were observed just once. The ten top clones hold around 0.16% of the sample.

Sample: CD8+ T cells from PBMCs. This sequence uses TRBV9 and TRBJ2-7, and possibly TRBD1, on 5 matching bases. This receptor was taken from a human donor with multiple sclerosis. CDR3 sequence: CASSEQDYSYEQYF. The nucleotide sequence reads as follows: TGTGCCAGCAGTGAACAGGATTACTCCTACGAGCAGTACTTC.